Sequencing of this T cell receptor beta chain was carried out in a study of identical twins. In TCRdb, the 5' RACE reads were re-called with MiXCR into one record per CDR3 protein. Here the sample spans a few hundred thousand distinct CDR3 sequences, 13% to 15% being singletons. CDR1 and CDR2 from the germline V gene are SEHNR and FQNEAQ (reference sequence). V lost 0 bases and J 2 bases, leaving 6 bases between the germline ends. The CDR3 loop spans 14 amino acids. This sample was shared with a second study, whose subject was yellow fever vaccine responses in identical twins.

The receptor's source is a woman younger than 35 in good health. Input material: CD4+ T cells sorted from blood. The V and J genes are TRBV7-9 and TRBJ2-3; D unresolved. In DNA form, the CDR3 reads TGTGCCAGCAGCTTAGCGGCCATCACAGATACGCAGTATTTT. Translated, it gives CASSLAAITDTQYF.